The 14 T cell receptor beta chains given below trace back to one sample, sequenced in a study of beta chain features in type 1 diabetes. Findings and caveats of the study: TCRB CDR3s from Type 1 diabetes patients were moderately but significantly shorter in all four CD4+ subsets.

Investigators reverse transcribed all isolated RNA, so they sequenced expressed TCRB transcripts. The table came from immunoSEQ multiplex PCR; TCRdb's copy has only in-frame clones and leaves some out. The sample consists of a few hundred thousand clones, roughly an eighth of them appearing once. Their target antigens are unknown. The sequencing sample was made of naive CD4+ T cells from blood. These receptors originate from a man in his thirties or forties with type 1 diabetes.

The CDR3 here is CASSSTGPRGYTF. For the CDR3, the DNA is TGTGCCAGCAGTTCTACAGGACCTCGTGGCTACACCTTC. The gene calls are TRBV28 and TRBJ1-2, with D maybe TRBD1 (5 bases). The CDR3 loop spans 13 amino acids. V shed 4 bases and J shed 7 bases, with 13 bases lying between them. Germline values: CDR1 MDHEN, CDR2 SYDVKM.

There are a few counts of this clone. The V gene is TRBV6-6, the J gene TRBJ1-4; TRBD1 matches 7 bases. The ends lost 7 bases at V and 8 bases at J; junction bases unmatched: 13. The CDR3 contains 15 residues. Germline V gene lookup returns CDR1 MNHNY and CDR2 SVGAGI (reference sequence). CDR3: CASTLRGQGGEKLFF. The CDR3 DNA follows: TGTGCCAGCACCCTAAGGGGGCAGGGGGGCGAAAAACTGTTTTTT.

J is TRBJ2-2 and V is TRBV5-1, with a tentative D call TRBD1 (6 bases). CDR1 and CDR2 from the germline V gene are SGHRS and YFSETQ. Trimming shortened V by 4 bases and J by 2 bases, and 12 bases separated the two germline ends. The CDR3 extends over 15 amino acids. For the CDR3, the DNA is TGCGCCAGCAGCGGTGACAGGACCAACACCGGGGAGCTGTTTTTT. It specifies CASSGDRTNTGELFF.

This clone was seen only a few times. The CDR3 nucleotides read TGCGCCAGCAGTCAATATCGGGACCTAGATGGGACAGCTAATCAGCCCCAGCATTTT. Translation gives CASSQYRDLDGTANQPQHF. The rearrangement joins TRBV23-1 to TRBJ1-5; 7 nucleotides match TRBD1. TRBV23-1 is identified as an open reading frame with a role that is uncertain. With 1 base clipped from V and 4 bases from J, the junction kept 16 bases outside the gene matches. The length of the CDR3 is 19 residues.

The sample holds a few counts of this clone. Mismatch with germline at one junction end may stem from a read error. The gene calls are TRBV7-2 and TRBJ1-2; D gene uncertain. This CDR3 region has 12 residues. Germline loops: CDR1 SGHTA, CDR2 FQGNSA. The CDR3 DNA sequence: TGTGCCAGCAGCTTGACTAACTACGGCTACACCTTC. Amino acids: CASSLTNYGYTF.

The chain carries TRBV18 and TRBJ2-7, with D tentatively TRBD2 (6 bases). From germline, CDR1 is KGHSH and CDR2 LQKENI. This CDR3 comprises 15 residues. V was pared by 5 bases and J by 0 bases, with 14 bases between. This CDR3 is CASSSFAGSSYEQYF. The CDR3 nucleotides read TGTGCCAGCTCATCCTTTGCGGGAAGCTCCTACGAGCAGTACTTC. Using reference TRBV18 and TRBJ2-7 for the parts outside the CDR3, the full variable domain is NAGVMQNPRHLVRRRGQEARLRCSPMKGHSHVYWYRQLPEEGLKFMVYLQKENIIDESGMPKERFSAEFPKEGPSILRIQQVVRGDSAAYFCASSSFAGSSYEQYFGPGTRLTVT.

There are a few counts of this clone. The chain recombines TRBV2 with TRBJ2-7; TRBD1 matches at 8 bases. J was trimmed by 0 bases and V by 6 bases; bases with no gene match: 4. The CDR3 spans 14 residues. CDR1 is SNHLY, CDR2 FYNNEI, per germline. As DNA, the CDR3 is TGTGCCAGCAGGGGACAGGTGAACTCCTACGAGCAGTACTTC. Encoded protein: CASRGQVNSYEQYF.

The chain has TRBV7-2 and TRBJ1-1; TRBD1 matches 10 bases. The CDR3 spans 14 residues. V shed 4 bases, J shed 4 bases, and the junction held 3 bases outside the gene matches. From germline, CDR1 is SGHTA and CDR2 FQGNSA. CDR3 region: CASSSGQGSTEAFF. The CDR3 nucleotides are TGTGCCAGCAGCTCGGGACAGGGGAGCACTGAAGCTTTCTTT.

A few counts support this clone. This rearrangement joins TRBV27 to TRBJ1-2, with TRBD1 as a possible D gene (5 bases). V dropped 2 bases and J dropped 7 bases, with 20 bases sitting between them. Germline V gene sequence: CDR1 MNHEY, CDR2 SMNVEV (reference sequence). The CDR3 has 16 amino acids. Here the CDR3 DNA reads TGTGCCAGCAGTTTAGGGCAGGGAAATCACGTTTCTGGCTACACCTTC. Protein: CASSLGQGNHVSGYTF.

This clone came up a few times. The V and J genes are TRBV29-1 and TRBJ2-6; TRBD2 is a possible D gene (6 bases). The CDR3 covers 15 residues. V lost 4 bases and J lost 1, with 11 bases in between. Germline-derived CDR1 and CDR2 are SQVTM and ANQGSEA. This CDR3 reads CSVVRDSSGANVLTF. In nucleotides, the CDR3 is TGCAGCGTTGTACGGGACTCTTCTGGGGCCAACGTCCTGACTTTC.

The chain has TRBV5-1 and TRBJ2-2, with 7 bases fitting TRBD1. The CDR3 spans 14 residues. The junction had 3 bases not matched to a gene; V was cut back by 1 base and J by 6 bases. Germline CDR1 is SGHRS and CDR2 is YFSETQ. Written as DNA, the CDR3 is TGCGCCAGCAGCTTGCGACAGGGCGCCGGGGAGCTGTTTTTT. It specifies CASSLRQGAGELFF.

The chain combines TRBV6-5 with TRBJ2-1; 9 bases agree with TRBD2. Germline lookup yields CDR1 MNHEY and CDR2 SVGAGI. The CDR3 is 15 amino acids. The ends lost 2 bases at V and 8 bases at J; junction bases unmatched: 7. CDR3 nucleotide sequence: TGTGCCAGCAGTTACGTGGCGGGAGGGTTCGATGAGCAGTTCTTC. This gives the protein CASSYVAGGFDEQFF.

The chain carries TRBV6-1 and TRBJ1-4; D not resolved. CDR3 length equals 13 residues. Germline V gives CDR1 MNHNS, CDR2 SASEGT. V gave up 5 bases and J gave up 8 bases, with 12 bases separating them. The CDR3, as DNA: TGTGCCAGCAGTTCCGAGGGTGAGGAAAAACTGTTTTTT. Its protein product is CASSSEGEEKLFF.

The sample holds a few counts of this clone. The genes are TRBV7-8 and TRBJ2-7, with 9 bases identical to TRBD2. Germline V gene lookup returns CDR1 SGHVS and CDR2 FQNEAQ. The CDR3 consists of 15 residues. The junction had 9 bases not matched to a gene; V was cut back by 2 bases and J by 7 bases. The CDR3 sequence is CASSLIPGGLAEQYF. The CDR3, as DNA: TGTGCCAGCAGCTTAATTCCTGGCGGACTAGCGGAGCAGTACTTC. Together with reference TRBV7-8 and TRBJ2-7, the CDR3 gives the full variable domain: GAGVSQSPRYKVAKRGQDVALRCDPISGHVSLFWYQQALGQGPEFLTYFQNEAQLDKSGLPSDRFFAERPEGSVSTLKIQRTQQEDSAVYLCASSLIPGGLAEQYFGPGTRLTVT.